This entry is about one TCR beta chain. Its antigen is not identified. This specimen comes from a study of PD-1 blockade in classical Hodgkin lymphoma. Study as a whole: Nivolumab 3 mg/kg was given intravenously every 2 weeks.

Study-level points and caveats: Lower baseline TCR diversity marked trial partial responders and progressors. Baseline TCR diversity was reportedly lower in newly diagnosed patients than healthy donors. The CD4+ diversity rise by C4D1 was clearest in complete responders.

The data were produced by immunoSEQ multiplex PCR, yet TCRdb's version contains in-frame clones alone and is incomplete. This table holds around 30,000 clones, around three quarters found once. Time point here: cycle 4 day 1 (C4D1), after around six weeks of nivolumab. Every one of the patients relapsed after autologous stem cell transplantation (brentuximab vedotin exposure was variable). V lost 5 bases and J 1 base, leaving 11 bases between the germline ends. The CDR3 has 14 amino acids. Germline CDR1 and CDR2: MNHEY and SVGAGI. This sequence joins TRBV6-5 and TRBJ1-1; TRBD1 might be the D (5 bases). Sequenced here: peripheral blood mononuclear cells (PBMCs), sampled before the fourth cycle of nivolumab. The source of this sequence is a human donor with classical Hodgkin lymphoma. The CDR3 loop reads CASSPDIQNTEAFF. CDR3 bases: TGTGCCAGCAGTCCGGACATACAGAACACTGAAGCTTTCTTT.